This record covers a single T cell receptor (beta chain). Clones were sequenced by immunoSEQ multiplex PCR, and TCRdb holds only the in-frame ones, with some missing. Found here are about 270,000 clones, roughly 90% of them singletons; the top ten hold about 3%. This sample was taken from a study of blood T cell repertoires in COVID-19. Germline CDR1 and CDR2: LNHDA and SQIVND (reference sequence). This CDR3 is 14 amino acids long. The V segment lost 6 bases and the J segment 4 bases; nucleotides outside the gene matches: 6. Study members were between about 18 and 100 years old and lived in around 24 US regions. Membership in each cohort depended on participant-reported clinical history. Each recovered donor of Cohort 3 presented with two negative PCRs, clearance, or symptom resolution.

The chain couples TRBV19 to TRBJ1-2; 9 bases are shared with TRBD1. The receptor's source is a woman between 50 and 59 years old who had recovered from COVID-19. Sequencing was performed on PBMCs or T cells enriched from blood (not recorded which). The CDR3 DNA sequence: TGTGCCAGTAGCGGGGACAGGGACGGCTATGGCTACACCTTC. This codes for CASSGDRDGYGYTF.